Below are 27 T cell receptor beta chains sequenced from a single sample in a study of T cells expressing NK-cell markers. TCRdb reprocessed the 5' RACE reads, keeping one entry per CDR3 protein, no DNA. In total, the table holds roughly 160,000 distinct CDR3 sequences. Source material: blood T cells: a sorted CD56 or NKG2C T cell subset, CD4+ or CD8+ T cells, or bulk PBMC T cells (not recorded which). These receptors were obtained from a man aged 18 to 69 in good health.

The chain's CDR3 is CASSEVLAGGFYNEQFF. The J gene is TRBJ2-1, the V gene TRBV2; TCRdb returns TRBD2, unconfirmable since there is no DNA. From germline, CDR1 is SNHLY and CDR2 FYNNEI. This CDR3 comprises 17 residues.

The V gene is TRBV28, the J gene TRBJ2-5; TCRdb's D call of TRBD1 is untestable without DNA. The germline V gene has CDR1 MDHEN and CDR2 SYDVKM. CDR3 length equals 18 residues. The CDR3 protein is CASGGFRTFTGDQETQYF.

V is TRBV9 and J is TRBJ2-1; the TCRdb D gene call, TRBD2, has no DNA to confirm it. Germline-derived CDR1 and CDR2 are SGDLS and YYNGEE. The CDR3 totals 14 residues. The CDR3 sequence is CASNRLAADNEQFF.

The chain couples TRBV11-2 to TRBJ1-3; without DNA, the TCRdb call of TRBD1 cannot be checked. The CDR3 has 16 amino acids. Germline assignment: CDR1 SGHAT and CDR2 FQNNGV. CDR3 residues: CASSAPTGGGGNTIYF. The full variable domain, its missing parts supplied by reference TRBV11-2 and TRBJ1-3, is EAGVAQSPRYKIIEKRQSVAFWCNPISGHATLYWYQQILGQGPKLLIQFQNNGVVDDSQLPKDRFSAERLKGVDSTLKIQPAKLEDSAVYLCASSAPTGGGGNTIYFGEGSWLTVV.

This chain uses TRBV19 with TRBJ2-7; TCRdb proposes TRBD2, but this gene call is untestable without DNA. The CDR3 consists of 14 residues. From germline, CDR1 is LNHDA and CDR2 SQIVND (reference sequence). The CDR3 protein is CASSNSRLAYEQYF.

V usage is TRBV2 and J usage is TRBJ2-1; TCRdb's D call of TRBD2 is untestable without DNA. CDR1 and CDR2 (germline): SNHLY, FYNNEI. The CDR3 length is 14 residues. The CDR3 sequence: CASRTSGGSHEQFF.

This chain links TRBV30 with TRBJ2-1; TCRdb lists TRBD2, though no DNA is available to test this call. Looked up from germline, CDR1 is GTSNPN and CDR2 is SVGIG (reference sequence). The CDR3 contains 15 residues. CDR3 loop: CAWSVLGGAGNEQFF. The whole variable domain, filled in from reference TRBV30 and TRBJ2-1, reads SQTIHQWPATLVQPVGSPLSLECTVEGTSNPNLYWYRQAAGRGLQLLFYSVGIGQISSEVPQNLSASRPQDRQFILSSKKLLLSDSGFYLCAWSVLGGAGNEQFFGPGTRLTVL.

The chain links TRBV28 to TRBJ2-3. Per germline, CDR1 MDHEN and CDR2 SYDVKM. The CDR3 runs to 12 residues. The CDR3: CASSQKENTQYF.

CDR3: CASAGDPLSYNEQFF. V is TRBV4-1 and J is TRBJ2-1; with no DNA, the TCRdb D assignment of TRBD2 cannot be verified. Germline CDR1 MGHRA, CDR2 YSYEKL. This CDR3 is built from 15 residues.

The rearrangement links TRBV5-4 to TRBJ2-7. CDR1 is SGHNT and CDR2 is YYREEE in the germline V gene (reference sequence). The CDR3 covers 11 residues. The CDR3 spells CASSLQSEQYF.

The rearrangement links TRBV28 to TRBJ1-5. The length of the CDR3 is 17 residues. The germline V gene has CDR1 MDHEN and CDR2 SYDVKM. The CDR3 sequence is CASSSPRGGASNQPQHF.

CDR3 in amino acids: CASSTGTGKNQPQHF. The rearrangement links TRBV7-6 to TRBJ1-5; TCRdb calls TRBD1, which cannot be checked without DNA. This CDR3 spans 15 amino acids. Germline CDR1 SGHVS, CDR2 FNYEAQ.

V usage is TRBV19 and J usage is TRBJ2-1. The CDR3 length is 13 residues. Germline V gene sequence: CDR1 LNHDA, CDR2 SQIVND (reference sequence). The CDR3 sequence: CASSIYAGNEQFF.

This sequence joins TRBV4-1 and TRBJ2-3; checking the TCRdb D call of TRBD2 is not possible without DNA. The CDR3 extends over 15 amino acids. Germline CDR1 reads MGHRA; CDR2 reads YSYEKL. The chain's CDR3 is CASSPGTTTTDTQYF.

This chain links TRBV5-5 with TRBJ1-1. The germline gives CDR1 SGHKS, CDR2 YYEKEE (reference sequence). CDR3 size: 14 residues. CDR3 loop: CASSRTSIGTEAFF.

This chain joins TRBV7-9 and TRBJ1-1. Germline CDR1 SEHNR, CDR2 FQNEAQ (reference sequence). This CDR3 region has 11 residues. CDR3 sequence reads: CASSLGSGAFF. Full variable domain (missing parts from reference TRBV7-9 and TRBJ1-1): DTGVSQNPRHKITKRGQNVTFRCDPISEHNRLYWYRQTLGQGPEFLTYFQNEAQLEKSRLLSDRFSAERPKGSFSTLEIQRTEQGDSAMYLCASSLGSGAFFGQGTRLTVV.

The chain combines TRBV7-6 with TRBJ2-2. The germline V gene has CDR1 SGHVS and CDR2 FNYEAQ. CDR3 length equals 15 residues. The CDR3 sequence is CASSLSGGNTGELFF.

V gene TRBV4-2 combines with J gene TRBJ1-1; the D call from TCRdb, TRBD1, cannot be confirmed without DNA. The CDR3 extends over 14 amino acids. Germline values: CDR1 LGHNA, CDR2 YNFKEQ. The CDR3 sequence is CASSLTGGRTEAFF.

V gene TRBV15 combines with J gene TRBJ2-1. Germline CDR1 is LNHNV and CDR2 is YYDKDF (reference sequence). The CDR3 contains 14 residues. CDR3 amino acids: CATSRDGEGDEQFF.

The CDR3 loop is CASSWGGVSYEQYF. This sequence joins TRBV11-2 and TRBJ2-7; the TCRdb call, TRBD1, lacks DNA for checking. This CDR3 has 14 amino acids. Germline loops: CDR1 SGHAT, CDR2 FQNNGV. The full variable domain, rest sourced from reference TRBV11-2 and TRBJ2-7, is EAGVAQSPRYKIIEKRQSVAFWCNPISGHATLYWYQQILGQGPKLLIQFQNNGVVDDSQLPKDRFSAERLKGVDSTLKIQPAKLEDSAVYLCASSWGGVSYEQYFGPGTRLTVT.

The CDR3 loop reads CASGDSSGGYNEQFF. The V and J genes are TRBV5-1 and TRBJ2-1; as DNA is missing, the TRBD2 call by TCRdb cannot be tested. The CDR3 sequence is 15 residues long. CDR1 is SGHRS and CDR2 is YFSETQ in the germline V gene.

V usage is TRBV6-5 and J usage is TRBJ1-3; without DNA, the TCRdb call of TRBD1 cannot be checked. Germline V CDR1 and CDR2: MNHEY, SVGAGI. The CDR3 consists of 16 residues. CDR3 sequence reads: CASSYRGPSSGNTIYF.

The J gene is TRBJ2-3, the V gene TRBV19; checking the TCRdb D call of TRBD1 is not possible without DNA. The length of the CDR3 is 18 residues. Germline CDR1 reads LNHDA; CDR2 reads SQIVND (reference sequence). The CDR3 loop is CASTDTPQVPQYTDTQYF.

The J gene is TRBJ2-3, the V gene TRBV4-1; TCRdb returns TRBD2, unconfirmable since there is no DNA. The CDR3 runs 15 residues. In germline, CDR1 is MGHRA, CDR2 YSYEKL. The CDR3 protein is CASSQVIQLLASQYF.

This sequence joins TRBV4-1 and TRBJ2-3. Per the germline V gene, CDR1 is MGHRA and CDR2 is YSYEKL. This CDR3 has 17 residues. The CDR3 reads CASSQVLMYERTDTQYF.

The chain recombines TRBV5-1 with TRBJ2-5. From germline, CDR1 is SGHRS and CDR2 YFSETQ. This CDR3 region has 15 residues. CDR3 residues: CASSDNDGRWETQYF.

CDR3 in amino acids: CASSPQREPNSPLHF. V and J are TRBV6-1 and TRBJ1-6; the D gene TCRdb calls, TRBD1, cannot be checked with no DNA. From germline, CDR1 is MNHNS and CDR2 SASEGT. This CDR3 has 15 residues.